Below are 22 T cell receptor beta chains sequenced from a single sample in a study of shared clonotypes between healthy human individuals. Repertoires were generated with immunoSEQ multiplex PCR, while TCRdb's copy carries only in-frame clones and drops some. Of roughly 2.6 million clones in the sample, approximately 90% were seen once. Input material: naive CD4+ T cells sorted from blood. Subset defined: CD45RA+ positively selected. The origin of the receptors is a man between 18 and 29 years old in good health.

The J gene is TRBJ1-4, the V gene TRBV2, with a tentative D call TRBD1 (6 bases). V was cut by 10 bases and J by 0 bases, with 18 bases left in between. This CDR3 has 16 amino acids. Per the germline V gene, CDR1 is SNHLY and CDR2 is FYNNEI. In nucleotides, the CDR3 is TGTGCCACCGCCGGACAGTCTGTAGCAACTAATGAAAAACTGTTTTTT. It specifies CATAGQSVATNEKLFF.

This clone was counted once. The genes are TRBV7-3 and TRBJ2-3, with D unclear. Germline V gene data show CDR1 as SGHTA and CDR2 as FQGTGA. The V end lost 4 bases, the J end lost 2 bases, and 4 bases lay between the germline ends. The length of the CDR3 is 12 residues. The CDR3 protein is CASSSTTDTQYF. The DNA of the CDR3 is TGTGCCAGCAGCTCCACCACAGATACGCAGTATTTT.

The chain uses TRBV5-6 and TRBJ2-7; D may be TRBD2 (5 bases). V was pared by 5 bases and J by 3 bases, with 18 bases between. The CDR3 totals 15 residues. Per the germline V gene, CDR1 is SGHDT and CDR2 is YYEEEE. The CDR3 coding sequence is TGTGCCAGCAGTCTAGAACCGGGAACCTTCTACGAGCAGTACTTC. As protein: CASSLEPGTFYEQYF.

The V call is TRBV10-1, the J call TRBJ2-3; perhaps D is TRBD1 or TRBD2 (6 bases each). V shed 5 bases and J shed 6 bases, with 21 bases lying between them. In germline, CDR1 is WNHNN, CDR2 SYGVQD (reference sequence). This CDR3 spans 16 amino acids. CDR3 protein: CASSPAGGPGEDTQYF. CDR3 DNA sequence: TGCGCCAGCAGTCCTGCCGGGGGCCCGGGGGAGGATACGCAGTATTTT.

As concerns this clone: Other DNA variants within this sample encode the same CDR3. The chain links TRBV19 to TRBJ1-5; weak D call: TRBD1 (5 bases). CDR1 is LNHDA and CDR2 is SQIVND in the germline V gene (reference sequence). This CDR3 spans 15 amino acids. The V end was cut by 6 bases, the J end by 2 bases, with 14 bases between. CDR3 region: CASSIGGAGNQPQHF. For the CDR3, the DNA is TGTGCCAGTAGCATCGGAGGGGCGGGCAATCAGCCCCAGCATTTT.

The rearrangement joins TRBV7-2 to TRBJ2-3; D is unclear. The CDR3 runs 14 residues. The V end was cut by 1 base, the J end by 6 bases, with 11 bases between. Germline CDR1 reads SGHTA; CDR2 reads FQGNSA. CDR3 protein: CASSLVFATDTQYF. DNA of the CDR3: TGTGCCAGCAGCTTAGTGTTCGCTACGGATACGCAGTATTTT. Drawing the rest from reference TRBV7-2 and TRBJ2-3, the complete variable domain is GAGVSQSPSNKVTEKGKDVELRCDPISGHTALYWYRQSLGQGLEFLIYFQGNSAPDKSGLPSDRFSAERTGGSVSTLTIQRTQQEDSAVYLCASSLVFATDTQYFGPGTRLTVL.

The V and J genes are TRBV28 and TRBJ2-7; D perhaps matches TRBD1 (6 bases). With 7 bases removed from V and 5 bases from J, the gap between germline ends came to 21 bases. The V gene's germline CDR1 is MDHEN and CDR2 SYDVKM. The CDR3 runs to 15 residues. CDR3 sequence (DNA): TGTGCCAGCACTCCCTCTCGGGCAGGGGCCAACGAGCAGTACTTC. Amino acids: CASTPSRAGANEQYF.

This chain uses TRBV6-1 with TRBJ1-4; 8 nucleotides line up with TRBD1. Germline CDR1 MNHNS, CDR2 SASEGT. The CDR3 spans 14 residues. The ends lost 7 bases at V and 6 bases at J; junction bases unmatched: 7. The CDR3 bases are TGTGCCAGCATGGGGGGGACAGGTTATGAAAAACTGTTTTTT. This gives the protein CASMGGTGYEKLFF.

The chain is built from TRBV11-2 and TRBJ1-3; the match to TRBD1 covers 8 bases. The ends lost 6 bases at V and 4 bases at J; junction bases unmatched: 11. Germline CDR1 is SGHAT and CDR2 is FQNNGV. This CDR3 comprises 16 residues. The CDR3 here is CASRPIQGGVGNTIYF. CDR3 DNA sequence: TGTGCCAGCAGACCGATACAGGGGGGAGTGGGAAACACCATATATTTT.

The chain uses TRBV30 and TRBJ1-3; possibly TRBD1 for D (5 bases). V was clipped by 0 bases and J by 7 bases, with 10 bases between them. CDR1 and CDR2 (germline): GTSNPN, SVGIG (reference sequence). The CDR3 spans 13 residues. CDR3 sequence: CAWSVGTLNTIYF. CDR3 nucleotide sequence: TGTGCCTGGAGTGTAGGGACGCTGAACACCATATATTTT.

V and J are TRBV5-5 and TRBJ2-7; 8 bases map to TRBD2. The ends lost 6 bases at V and 2 bases at J; junction bases unmatched: 7. The CDR3 loop spans 14 amino acids. CDR1 is SGHKS, CDR2 YYEKEE, per germline (reference sequence). The CDR3 reads CASTPGGGTYEQYF. The CDR3 coding sequence is TGTGCCAGCACCCCGGGGGGGGGAACCTACGAGCAGTACTTC.

Comments on this clone: The same CDR3 also results from other DNA sequences found in this sample. V and J are TRBV30 and TRBJ1-1, with 9 bases that match TRBD1. The CDR3 loop spans 13 amino acids. Trimming cost V 5 bases and J 5 bases; bases outside gene matches: 6. Germline CDR1 and CDR2: GTSNPN and SVGIG (reference sequence). The CDR3 DNA follows: TGTGCCTGGTCCCGGGACAGGGTTACTGAAGCTTTCTTT. This encodes CAWSRDRVTEAFF.

This clone occurred once. This chain joins TRBV7-6 and TRBJ1-4; D call uncertain. V was cut by 3 bases and J by 0 bases, with 8 bases left in between. The CDR3 loop spans 15 amino acids. CDR1 is SGHVS, CDR2 FNYEAQ, per germline. CDR3 loop: CASSFSPTTNEKLFF. In DNA form, the CDR3 reads TGTGCCAGCAGCTTCTCGCCCACAACTAATGAAAAACTGTTTTTT.

This rearrangement joins TRBV7-2 to TRBJ2-7; TRBD1 agrees at 8 bases. CDR3 length equals 15 residues. The ends lost 1 base at V and 4 bases at J; junction bases unmatched: 6. The V gene's germline CDR1 is SGHTA and CDR2 FQGNSA. CDR3 bases: TGTGCCAGCAGCTTAGGCAGACAGGGGTTATACGAGCAGTACTTC. Its protein is CASSLGRQGLYEQYF.

The chain combines TRBV30 with TRBJ2-5; D could derive from TRBD1 or TRBD2 (5 bases each). The germline gives CDR1 GTSNPN, CDR2 SVGIG (reference sequence). V was clipped by 1 base and J by 4 bases, with 13 bases between them. The length of the CDR3 is 14 residues. In DNA, the CDR3 is TGTGCCTGGAGTGGCAGGGCGGGCGGAGAGACCCAGTACTTC. Amino acids: CAWSGRAGGETQYF. Together with reference TRBV30 and TRBJ2-5, the CDR3 gives the full variable domain: SQTIHQWPATLVQPVGSPLSLECTVEGTSNPNLYWYRQAAGRGLQLLFYSVGIGQISSEVPQNLSASRPQDRQFILSSKKLLLSDSGFYLCAWSGRAGGETQYFGPGTRLLVL.

The chain combines TRBV19 with TRBJ1-5, with D uncertain. There are 16 residues in the CDR3. The ends were cut back, 4 bases at V and 3 bases at J, with 16 bases in the middle. Germline CDR1 reads LNHDA; CDR2 reads SQIVND (reference sequence). The CDR3 DNA sequence: TGTGCCAGTAGTAGATTAGACACTCTCGCCAATCAGCCCCAGCATTTT. This translates into CASSRLDTLANQPQHF.

The chain has TRBV2 and TRBJ1-5; 7 bases line up with TRBD1. Trimming cost V 3 bases and J 0 bases; bases outside gene matches: 8. CDR3 length: 17 amino acids. Germline CDR1 SNHLY, CDR2 FYNNEI. CDR3 sequence: CASSETGSWDSNQPQHF. DNA for the CDR3: TGTGCCAGCAGTGAGACAGGGAGCTGGGATAGCAATCAGCCCCAGCATTTT.

This clone was seen only once. This rearrangement joins TRBV7-2 to TRBJ1-1; 7 nucleotides agree with TRBD1. Germline trimming cut 2 bases from V and 0 bases from J; bases unmatched to any gene: 3. The length of the CDR3 is 15 residues. CDR1 is SGHTA, CDR2 FQGNSA, per germline. CDR3 nucleotide sequence: TGTGCCAGCAGCTTATTGACAGGGCTGAACACTGAAGCTTTCTTT. Amino acids: CASSLLTGLNTEAFF. The full variable domain, its missing parts supplied by reference TRBV7-2 and TRBJ1-1, is GAGVSQSPSNKVTEKGKDVELRCDPISGHTALYWYRQSLGQGLEFLIYFQGNSAPDKSGLPSDRFSAERTGGSVSTLTIQRTQQEDSAVYLCASSLLTGLNTEAFFGQGTRLTVV.

This clone was observed a few times. The J gene is TRBJ1-2, the V gene TRBV7-6; 7 nucleotides line up with TRBD1. This CDR3 has 13 amino acids. Germline V gene sequence: CDR1 SGHVS, CDR2 FNYEAQ. Trimming at V came to 5 bases and at J to 6 bases, leaving 6 bases not matched to a gene. CDR3 nucleotides: TGTGCCAGCAGCAAACTGCAGGGGGATGGCTACACCTTC. As protein: CASSKLQGDGYTF.

This clone was seen just once. J is TRBJ1-5 and V is TRBV7-2; D is uncertain. With 1 base removed from V and 9 bases from J, the gap between germline ends came to 10 bases. Germline V gene lookup returns CDR1 SGHTA and CDR2 FQGNSA. The CDR3 is made up of 13 amino acids. The CDR3 DNA is TGTGCCAGCAGCTTAGAACGGCCGGGGCCCCAGCATTTT. Amino acids: CASSLERPGPQHF.

A single count supports this clone. The chain couples TRBV5-1 to TRBJ2-2; TRBD2 aligns across 10 bases. CDR1 SGHRS and CDR2 YFSETQ come from the germline V gene. V was clipped by 4 bases and J by 0 bases; unmatched bases: 6. The CDR3 totals 17 residues. The CDR3 DNA reads as TGCGCCAGCAGCAAACTAGCGGGGACCGCGAACACCGGGGAGCTGTTTTTT. Translating it yields CASSKLAGTANTGELFF.

The chain recombines TRBV11-2 with TRBJ1-3, with a weak D call TRBD1 (6 bases). Trimming stripped 4 bases from V and 0 bases from J, with 10 bases between. Per the germline V gene, CDR1 is SGHAT and CDR2 is FQNNGV. The CDR3 is 15 residues long. CDR3 nucleotide sequence: TGTGCCAGCAGCTCCCAGGGGACCTCTGGAAACACCATATATTTT. Its translation is CASSSQGTSGNTIYF.